This T cell receptor beta chain was captured in a study of shared clonotypes between healthy human individuals. Study summary: CD4 naive cells filled three plates per donor, CD4 memory three, CD8 naive two and CD8 memory one. Study-wide findings and caveats: Sequencing depth was expected to affect clonotype sharing among donors.

As regards this clone: Its antigen remains unidentified.

Naive CD8 cells were CD45RO-negative, positively selected for CCR7, excluding terminally differentiated effector memory CD45RA+ cells. V was shortened by 5 bases and J by 8 bases, with 12 bases between the two germline ends. Germline lookup yields CDR1 WSHSY and CDR2 SAAADI. The CDR3 loop spans 12 amino acids. TCRdb keeps only in-frame clones here, not all; method: immunoSEQ multiplex PCR. The sample consists of some 2 million clones, about 95% of them appearing once. J is TRBJ1-2 and V is TRBV10-2; D may be TRBD1 (5 bases). Input material: naive CD8+ T cells sorted from blood. The TCR sequence derives from a man aged 18 to 30 in good health. DNA for the CDR3: TGCGCCAGCAGTTATGTCGGGGGGGGCTACACCTTC. Translated, it gives CASSYVGGGYTF.